Listed below are T cell receptor beta chains from one sample, sequenced in a study of Graves' ophthalmopathy and Graves' hyperthyroidism. Each CDR3 protein gets one entry after TCRdb re-called the multiplex PCR reads with MiXCR. This sample yields almost 750,000 distinct CDR3 sequences, of which approximately 40% are seen a single time; approximately 43% belongs to the top ten. What was sequenced was peripheral blood. These receptors all stem from an adult man with Graves' ophthalmopathy. The CDR3 runs from the conserved cysteine through the conserved F or W. Each record gives: V gene, J gene, clone size, CDR3 protein. Where a row states a size, it is once, few, many or the class of an expanded clone; other rows omit it.

TRBV10-3	TRBJ2-7	.	CASSVGALVGYGQYF
TRBV29-1	TRBJ2-5	.	CSVQGSHAETQYF
TRBV10-3	TRBJ2-5	.	CASREGGPQYF
TRBV2	TRBJ2-5	many	CASSVRTGAIF
TRBV6-6	TRBJ1-1	.	CASRGTDQAEAFF
TRBV10-3	TRBJ1-2	few	CASSRTNTNYGYTF
TRBV10-3	TRBJ2-5	many	CAISGTASGQETQYF
TRBV7-9	TRBJ1-2	.	CASSYSLYGYTF
TRBV9	TRBJ1-2	many	CASSADRVNSYTF
TRBV20-1	TRBJ2-7	many	CSAEEDEQYF
TRBV19	TRBJ2-2	.	CASSGQGAPGTGELFF
TRBV10-3	TRBJ1-1	many	CAISTPPGQGNTEAFF
TRBV7-9	TRBJ2-6	.	CASSLGRGANVLTF
TRBV29-1	TRBJ2-7	many	CSAGQGGSEQYF
TRBV11-2	TRBJ2-7	few	CASSLGLWYEQYF
TRBV2	TRBJ1-5	.	CASTWGRESNQPQHF
TRBV13	TRBJ2-7	.	CASSLAPGKQYF
TRBV7-2	TRBJ2-7	.	CASSPKPPQGYEQYF
TRBV15	TRBJ2-2	many	CATSRRRDTGELFF
TRBV20-1	TRBJ1-2	many	CSARGPGHTTF
TRBV25-1	TRBJ1-1	.	CASSARGGGTEAFF
TRBV7-6	TRBJ1-1	.	CASSWGGIQNTEAFF
TRBV11-1	TRBJ2-2	.	CASSLIAGGRTGELFF
TRBV29-1	TRBJ2-5	many	CSVGQRQPETQYF
TRBV7-3	TRBJ2-6	.	CASSLTRGGSGANVLTF
TRBV9	TRBJ2-7	few	CASSAPGGGREQYF
TRBV20-1	TRBJ1-5	.	CSARGTSGNQPQHF
TRBV6-1	TRBJ2-2	.	CASKTDRADTGELFF
TRBV5-5	TRBJ2-5	few	CASSPASLSETQYF
TRBV7-9	TRBJ2-7	few	CASSLLRQGRGYEQYF
TRBV25-1	TRBJ2-2	.	CASSRGDANTGELFF
TRBV11-2	TRBJ1-2	many	CASSLIRGTNYGYTF
TRBV15	TRBJ1-1	many	CATSESGSKAFF
TRBV20-1	TRBJ1-1	.	CSAGGGVEAFF
TRBV10-2	TRBJ2-7	.	CASRTPGYEQYF
TRBV19	TRBJ1-2	few	CASSRATGGVYGYTF
TRBV5-4	TRBJ1-2	few	CASSLDRVTYGYTF